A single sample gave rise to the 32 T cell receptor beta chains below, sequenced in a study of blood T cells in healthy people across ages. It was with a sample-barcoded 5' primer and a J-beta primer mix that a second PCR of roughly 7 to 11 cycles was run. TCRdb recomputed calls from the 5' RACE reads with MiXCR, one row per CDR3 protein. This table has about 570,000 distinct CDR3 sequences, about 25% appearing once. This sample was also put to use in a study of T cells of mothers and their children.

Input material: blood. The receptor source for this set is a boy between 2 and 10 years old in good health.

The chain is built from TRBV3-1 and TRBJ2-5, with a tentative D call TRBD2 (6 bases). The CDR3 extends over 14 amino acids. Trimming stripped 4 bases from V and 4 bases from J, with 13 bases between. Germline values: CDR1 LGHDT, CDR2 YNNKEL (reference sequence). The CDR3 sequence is CASSLGLTGETQYF. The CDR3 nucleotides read TGTGCCAGCAGCCTGGGACTTACGGGAGAGACCCAGTACTTC.

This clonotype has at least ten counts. The CDR3 here is CASSQEGYGYTF. The CDR3 bases are TGTGCCAGCAGCCAAGAGGGCTATGGCTACACCTTC. The V and J genes are TRBV14 and TRBJ1-2; D is ambiguous. Germline-derived CDR1 and CDR2 are SGHDN and FVKESK. This CDR3 comprises 12 residues. Trimming shortened V by 0 bases and J by 4 bases, and 3 bases separated the two germline ends.

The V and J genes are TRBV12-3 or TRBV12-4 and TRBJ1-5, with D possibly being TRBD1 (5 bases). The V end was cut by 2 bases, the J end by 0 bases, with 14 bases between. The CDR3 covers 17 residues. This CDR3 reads CASSLRGWGYSNQPQHF. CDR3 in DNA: TGTGCCAGCAGTTTAAGGGGATGGGGTTATAGCAATCAGCCCCAGCATTTT.

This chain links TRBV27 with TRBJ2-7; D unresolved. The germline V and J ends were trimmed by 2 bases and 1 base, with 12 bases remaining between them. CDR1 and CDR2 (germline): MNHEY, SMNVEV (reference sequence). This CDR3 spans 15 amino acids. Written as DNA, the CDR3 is TGTGCCAGCAGTTTAAAAGTACATTATTCCTACGAGCAGTACTTC. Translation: CASSLKVHYSYEQYF.

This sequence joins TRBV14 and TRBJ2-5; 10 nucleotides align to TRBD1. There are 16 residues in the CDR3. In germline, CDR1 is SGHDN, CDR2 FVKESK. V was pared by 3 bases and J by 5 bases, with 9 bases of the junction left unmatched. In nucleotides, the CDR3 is TGTGCCAGCAGCCAGAGGGGACAGGGGCCCTGGGAGACCCAGTACTTC. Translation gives CASSQRGQGPWETQYF.

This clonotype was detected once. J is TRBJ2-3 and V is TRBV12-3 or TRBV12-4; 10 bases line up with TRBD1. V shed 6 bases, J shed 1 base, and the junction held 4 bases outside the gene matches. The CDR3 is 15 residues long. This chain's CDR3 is CASSQGTGGTDTQYF. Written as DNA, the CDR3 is TGTGCCAGCAGCCAGGGGACAGGGGGCACAGATACGCAGTATTTT.

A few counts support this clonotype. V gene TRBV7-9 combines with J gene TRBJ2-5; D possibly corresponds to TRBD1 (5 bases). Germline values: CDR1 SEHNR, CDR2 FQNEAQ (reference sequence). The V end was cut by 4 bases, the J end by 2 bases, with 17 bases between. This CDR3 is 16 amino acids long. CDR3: CASSSFDSRIQETQYF. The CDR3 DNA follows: TGTGCCAGCAGCTCTTTCGACAGCCGGATACAAGAGACCCAGTACTTC.

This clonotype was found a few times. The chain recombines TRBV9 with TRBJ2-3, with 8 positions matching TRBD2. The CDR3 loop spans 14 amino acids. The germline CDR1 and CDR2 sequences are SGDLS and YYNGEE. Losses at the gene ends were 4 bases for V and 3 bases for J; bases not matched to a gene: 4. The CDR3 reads CASSRLASTDTQYF. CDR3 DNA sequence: TGTGCCAGCAGCAGACTAGCGAGTACAGATACGCAGTATTTT.

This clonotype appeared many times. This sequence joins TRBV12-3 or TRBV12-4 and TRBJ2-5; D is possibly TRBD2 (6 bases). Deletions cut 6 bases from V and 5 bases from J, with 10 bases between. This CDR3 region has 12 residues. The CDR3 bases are TGTGCCAGCAGCTTTGGGGGGGAGACCCAGTACTTC. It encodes CASSFGGETQYF.

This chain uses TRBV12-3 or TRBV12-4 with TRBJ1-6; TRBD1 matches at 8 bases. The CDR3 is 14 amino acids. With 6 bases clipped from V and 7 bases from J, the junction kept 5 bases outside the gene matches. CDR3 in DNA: TGTGCCAGCAGCCAAAGACAGGGGAATTCACCCCTCCACTTT. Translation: CASSQRQGNSPLHF.

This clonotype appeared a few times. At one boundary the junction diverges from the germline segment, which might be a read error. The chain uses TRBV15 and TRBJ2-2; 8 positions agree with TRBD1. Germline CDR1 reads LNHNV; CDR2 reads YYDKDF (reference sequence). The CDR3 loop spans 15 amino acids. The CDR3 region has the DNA TGTGCCACCAGTCCGGACAGGGTGAACGCCGGGGAGCTGTTTTTT. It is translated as CATSPDRVNAGELFF.

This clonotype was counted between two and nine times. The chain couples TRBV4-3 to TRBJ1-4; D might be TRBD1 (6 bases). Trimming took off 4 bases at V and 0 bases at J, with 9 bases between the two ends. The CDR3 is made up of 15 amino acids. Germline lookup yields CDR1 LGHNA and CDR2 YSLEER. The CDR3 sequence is CASSRGGSTNEKLFF. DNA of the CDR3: TGCGCCAGCAGCCGGGGGGGCTCAACTAATGAAAAACTGTTTTTT.

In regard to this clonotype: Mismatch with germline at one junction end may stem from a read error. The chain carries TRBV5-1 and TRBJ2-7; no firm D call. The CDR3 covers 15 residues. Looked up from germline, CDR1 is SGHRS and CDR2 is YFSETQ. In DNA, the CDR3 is TGCGCCAGCAGCTTGGGACCAGCGCCCTCCTACGGGCAGTACTTC. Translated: CASSLGPAPSYGQYF.

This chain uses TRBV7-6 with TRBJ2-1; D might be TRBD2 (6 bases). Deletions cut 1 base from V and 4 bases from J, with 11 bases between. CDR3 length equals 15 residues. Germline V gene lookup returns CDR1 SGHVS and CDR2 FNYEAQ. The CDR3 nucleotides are TGTGCCAGCAGCTTAGGGAGCGGGCGGTACAATGAGCAGTTCTTC. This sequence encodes CASSLGSGRYNEQFF.

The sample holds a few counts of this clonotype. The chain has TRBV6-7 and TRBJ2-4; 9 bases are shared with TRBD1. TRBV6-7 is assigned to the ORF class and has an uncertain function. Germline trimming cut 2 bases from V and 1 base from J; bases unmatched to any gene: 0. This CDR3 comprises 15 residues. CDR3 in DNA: TGTGCCAGCAGTTACGACAGGGGGGCCAAAAACATTCAGTACTTC. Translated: CASSYDRGAKNIQYF.

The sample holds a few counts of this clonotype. CDR3 sequence reads: CSARDISGLEVQETQYF. As DNA, the CDR3 is TGCAGTGCTAGAGATATCTCGGGACTCGAAGTCCAAGAGACCCAGTACTTC. The chain joins TRBV20-1 to TRBJ2-5; a weak D match, TRBD2 (6 bases). Germline CDR1 is DFQATT and CDR2 is SNEGSKA (reference sequence). V lost 0 bases to trimming and J lost 1 base, with 18 bases between them. The length of the CDR3 is 17 residues.

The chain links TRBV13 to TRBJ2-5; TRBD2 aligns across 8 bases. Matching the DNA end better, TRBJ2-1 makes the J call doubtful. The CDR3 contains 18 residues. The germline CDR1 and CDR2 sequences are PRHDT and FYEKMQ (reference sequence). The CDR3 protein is CASSFSAGERERGNEQFF. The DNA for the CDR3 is TGTGCCAGCAGCTTTTCTGCCGGAGAGCGGGAGAGGGGAAATGAGCAGTTCTTC.

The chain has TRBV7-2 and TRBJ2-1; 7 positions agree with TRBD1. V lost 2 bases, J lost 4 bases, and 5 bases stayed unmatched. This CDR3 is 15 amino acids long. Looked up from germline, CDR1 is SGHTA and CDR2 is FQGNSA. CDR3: CASSLTGQSYNEQFF. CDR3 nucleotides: TGTGCCAGCAGCTTAACGGGACAGAGTTACAATGAGCAGTTCTTC.

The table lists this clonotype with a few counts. CDR3 region: CASSLGGAQTQYF. DNA of the CDR3: TGTGCCAGTTCCCTCGGGGGGGCACAGACCCAGTACTTC. This chain connects TRBV3-1 to TRBJ2-5, with 8 bases identical to TRBD2. The CDR3 extends over 13 amino acids. The germline V gene encodes CDR1 LGHDT and CDR2 YNNKEL (reference sequence). The J segment lost 6 bases and the V segment lost 9 bases, leaving 9 bases of the junction unmatched.

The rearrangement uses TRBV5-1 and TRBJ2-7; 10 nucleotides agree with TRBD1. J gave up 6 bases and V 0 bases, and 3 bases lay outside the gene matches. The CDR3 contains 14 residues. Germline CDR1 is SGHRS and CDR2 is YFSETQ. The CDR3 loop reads CASSLAGQGSEQYF. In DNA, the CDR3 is TGCGCCAGCAGCTTGGCGGGACAGGGGTCCGAGCAGTACTTC.

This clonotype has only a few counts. DNA for the CDR3: TGTGCCAGCAGCTTAGCGGCATTCACCGGGGAGCTGTTTTTT. Its translation is CASSLAAFTGELFF. This chain joins TRBV7-8 and TRBJ2-2; D gene unclear. This CDR3 contains 14 residues. V was shortened by 0 bases and J by 4 bases, with 6 bases between the two germline ends. Germline loops: CDR1 SGHVS, CDR2 FQNEAQ. The full variable domain, completed using reference TRBV7-8 and TRBJ2-2, is GAGVSQSPRYKVAKRGQDVALRCDPISGHVSLFWYQQALGQGPEFLTYFQNEAQLDKSGLPSDRFFAERPEGSVSTLKIQRTQQEDSAVYLCASSLAAFTGELFFGEGSRLTVL.

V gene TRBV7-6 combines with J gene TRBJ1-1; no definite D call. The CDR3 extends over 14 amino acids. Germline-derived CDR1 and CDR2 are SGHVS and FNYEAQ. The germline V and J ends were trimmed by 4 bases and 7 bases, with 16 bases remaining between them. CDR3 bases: TGTGCCAGCAGCTCCGACCTCAACCTCATTGAAGCTTTCTTT. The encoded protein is CASSSDLNLIEAFF.

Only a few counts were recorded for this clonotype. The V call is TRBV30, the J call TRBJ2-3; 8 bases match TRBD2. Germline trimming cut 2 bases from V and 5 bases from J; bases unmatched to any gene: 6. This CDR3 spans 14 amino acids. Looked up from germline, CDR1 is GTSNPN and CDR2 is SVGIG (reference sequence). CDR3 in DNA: TGTGCCTGGAGTTCCGGCGGGAGGATAGATACGCAGTATTTT. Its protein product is CAWSSGGRIDTQYF.

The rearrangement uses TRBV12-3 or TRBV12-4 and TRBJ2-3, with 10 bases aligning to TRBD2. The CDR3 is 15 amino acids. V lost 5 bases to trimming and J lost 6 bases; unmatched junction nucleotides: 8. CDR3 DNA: TGTGCCAGCAGTCCTAGCGGGGGCCCGGGGGATACGCAGTATTTT. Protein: CASSPSGGPGDTQYF.

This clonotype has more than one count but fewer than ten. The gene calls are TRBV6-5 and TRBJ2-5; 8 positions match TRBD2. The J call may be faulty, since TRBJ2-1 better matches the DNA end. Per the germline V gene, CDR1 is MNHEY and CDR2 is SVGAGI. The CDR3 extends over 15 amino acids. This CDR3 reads CASSYSSRGGSEQFF. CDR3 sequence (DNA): TGTGCCAGCAGTTACTCGAGCCGGGGGGGCAGTGAGCAGTTCTTC.

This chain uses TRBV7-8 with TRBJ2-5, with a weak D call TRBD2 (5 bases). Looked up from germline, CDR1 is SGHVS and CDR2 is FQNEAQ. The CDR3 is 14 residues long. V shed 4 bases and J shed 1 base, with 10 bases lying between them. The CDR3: CASSSKRFQETQYF. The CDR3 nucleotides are TGTGCCAGCAGCTCAAAGCGGTTCCAAGAGACCCAGTACTTC.

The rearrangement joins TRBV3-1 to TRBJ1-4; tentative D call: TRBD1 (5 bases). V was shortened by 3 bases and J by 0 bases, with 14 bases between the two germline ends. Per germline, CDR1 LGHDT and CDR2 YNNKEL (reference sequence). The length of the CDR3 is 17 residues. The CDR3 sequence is CASSQAIDSATNEKLFF. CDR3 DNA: TGTGCCAGCAGCCAGGCTATCGACAGCGCAACTAATGAAAAACTGTTTTTT.

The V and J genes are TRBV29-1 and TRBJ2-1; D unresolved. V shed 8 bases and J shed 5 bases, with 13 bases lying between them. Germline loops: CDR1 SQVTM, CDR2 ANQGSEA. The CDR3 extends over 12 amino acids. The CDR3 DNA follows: TGCAGCCCCCGGACGGCCAACAATGAGCAGTTCTTC. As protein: CSPRTANNEQFF.

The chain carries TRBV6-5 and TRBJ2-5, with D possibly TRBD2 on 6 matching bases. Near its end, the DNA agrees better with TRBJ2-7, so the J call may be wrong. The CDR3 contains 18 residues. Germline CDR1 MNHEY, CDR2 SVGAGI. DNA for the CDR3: TGTGCCAGCAGTTACGAAAATAGGGAGGCTGCACTAGCTCGCGAGCAGTACGTC. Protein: CASSYENREAALAREQYV.

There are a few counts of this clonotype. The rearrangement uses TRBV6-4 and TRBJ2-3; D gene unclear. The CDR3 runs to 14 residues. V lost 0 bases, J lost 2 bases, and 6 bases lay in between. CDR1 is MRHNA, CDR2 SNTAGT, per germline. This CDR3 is CASSDSAVTDTQYF. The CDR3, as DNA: TGTGCCAGCAGTGACTCTGCTGTCACAGATACGCAGTATTTT.

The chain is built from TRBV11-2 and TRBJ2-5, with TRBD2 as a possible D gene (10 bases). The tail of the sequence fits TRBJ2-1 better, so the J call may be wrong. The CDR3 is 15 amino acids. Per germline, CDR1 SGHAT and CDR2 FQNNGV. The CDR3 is CASDRGSSGRAEQFF. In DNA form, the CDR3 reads TGTGCCAGCGACAGGGGGTCGAGCGGGAGGGCCGAGCAGTTCTTC.

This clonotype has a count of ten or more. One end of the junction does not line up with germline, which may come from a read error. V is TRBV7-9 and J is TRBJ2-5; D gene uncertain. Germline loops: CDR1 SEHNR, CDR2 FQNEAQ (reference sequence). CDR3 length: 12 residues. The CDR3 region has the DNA TGCGCCAGCAGCTCGTACCAAGAGACCCAGTACTTC. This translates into CASSSYQETQYF. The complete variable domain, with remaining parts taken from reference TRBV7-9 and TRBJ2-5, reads DTGVSQNPRHKITKRGQNVTFRCDPISEHNRLYWYRQTLGQGPEFLTYFQNEAQLEKSRLLSDRFSAERPKGSFSTLEIQRTEQGDSAMYLCASSSYQETQYFGPGTRLLVL.